This T cell receptor beta chain was found in a study of control samples from healthy donors and cancer patients. Sequencing used immunoSEQ multiplex PCR; TCRdb keeps in-frame clones, though not all of them. The profile covers 350,000 to 450,000 clones, with about nine tenths appearing a single time and more than 6% taken by the ten largest. The germline V gene has CDR1 SQVTM and CDR2 ANQGSEA. The V and J ends lost 4 bases and 0 bases respectively, with 10 bases between them. CDR3 length: 14 residues. The chain couples TRBV29-1 to TRBJ1-3, with a tentative D call TRBD1 (5 bases). The TCR sequence derives from a middle-aged man with head and neck cancer. The sequencing sample was made of PBMCs. CDR3 nucleotide sequence: TGCAGCGTTGCGACAGTTCACTCTGGAAACACCATATATTTT. Its translation is CSVATVHSGNTIYF.